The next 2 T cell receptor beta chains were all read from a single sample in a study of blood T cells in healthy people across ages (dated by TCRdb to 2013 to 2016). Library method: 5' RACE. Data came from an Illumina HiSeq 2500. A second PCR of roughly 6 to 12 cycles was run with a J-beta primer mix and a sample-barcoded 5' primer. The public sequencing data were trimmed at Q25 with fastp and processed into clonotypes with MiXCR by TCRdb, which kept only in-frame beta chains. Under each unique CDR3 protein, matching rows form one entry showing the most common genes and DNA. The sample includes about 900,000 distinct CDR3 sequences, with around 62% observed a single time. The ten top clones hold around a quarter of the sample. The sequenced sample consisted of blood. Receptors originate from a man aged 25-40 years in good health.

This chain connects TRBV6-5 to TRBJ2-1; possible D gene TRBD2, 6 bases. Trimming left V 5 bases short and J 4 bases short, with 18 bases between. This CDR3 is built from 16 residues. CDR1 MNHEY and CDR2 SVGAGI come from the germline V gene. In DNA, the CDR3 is TGTGCCAGCAGTCCGGGTGGAGGGAGAGGGTACAATGAGCAGTTCTTC. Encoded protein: CASSPGGGRGYNEQFF.

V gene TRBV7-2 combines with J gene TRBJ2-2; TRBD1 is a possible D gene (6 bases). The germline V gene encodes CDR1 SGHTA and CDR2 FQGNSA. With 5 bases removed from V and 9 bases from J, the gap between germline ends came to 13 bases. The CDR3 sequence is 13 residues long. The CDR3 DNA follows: TGTGCCAGCAGCCTTCAGGGGACCCGGGAGCTGTTTTTT. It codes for CASSLQGTRELFF.